This is a list of T cell receptor beta chains from one sample in a study of blood T cells in healthy people across ages. Using its own MiXCR run on the 5' RACE reads, TCRdb lists one record per CDR3 protein. The sample lists roughly 500,000 distinct CDR3 sequences, approximately 27% occurring once. The sequencing input was blood. The source of these receptors is a woman in her 70s in good health. Each CDR3 is given with its conserved first and last residue. The D gene is left open where the match is weak. Where a row states a size, it is once, few, many or the class of an expanded clone; other rows omit it.

NA	TRBV7-2	NA	TRBJ1-2	TGTGCCAGCAGCGAAGGGGTCGGGGGGCTGACAGGCTACACCTTC	CASSEGVGGLTGYTF
NA	TRBV12-3/TRBV12-4	TRBD2	TRBJ2-5	TGTGCCAGCAGTAGGAGGGAGGGTGGAGAGACCCAGTACTTC	CASSRREGGETQYF
few	TRBV20-1	NA	TRBJ2-1	TGCAGTGCTAGAGAGGGGGGGGACAATCACAATGAGCAGTTCTTC	CSAREGGDNHNEQFF
NA	TRBV13	NA	TRBJ2-1	TGTGCCAGCAGCTTAAGGGGAAGGGCCTACAATGAGCAGTTCTTC	CASSLRGRAYNEQFF
few	TRBV7-2	TRBD2	TRBJ2-7	TGTGCCAGCAGCTTCCAGCGGGGGGGATCCTACGAGCAGTACTTC	CASSFQRGGSYEQYF
NA	TRBV20-1	NA	TRBJ2-5	TGCAGTGCTCCCCGGGGTGGAGGTAGTGGGGAGACCCAGTACTTC	CSAPRGGGSGETQYF
few	TRBV5-1	TRBD1	TRBJ2-2	TGCGCCAGCAGCTTGAAGGGACAGGGAAAAACCGGGGAGCTGTTTTTT	CASSLKGQGKTGELFF
NA	TRBV29-1	TRBD1	TRBJ1-4	TGCAGCGTTCGGGGACAGTCAGAAAAACTGTTTTTT	CSVRGQSEKLFF
NA	TRBV6-6	TRBD1	TRBJ2-6	TGTGCCAGCAGAGACAGGGCGGCCAACGTCCTGACTTTC	CASRDRAANVLTF
few	TRBV4-2	TRBD1	TRBJ2-7	TGTGCCAGCAGCCAAGATCGACAGGGGGCTTTATACGAGCAGTACTTC	CASSQDRQGALYEQYF
NA	TRBV12-3/TRBV12-4	NA	TRBJ2-5	TGTGCCAGCACCATGGGGGACGGGGGCCTCCAACAGACCCAGTACTTC	CASTMGDGGLQQTQYF
NA	TRBV29-1	NA	TRBJ2-3	TGCAGCGGTGACAAGGAACAAAGCACAGATACGCAGTATTTT	CSGDKEQSTDTQYF
NA	TRBV20-1	NA	TRBJ2-7	TGCAGTGCCTCCCGCACGGTCCAGGGAACCTACGAGCAGTACTTC	CSASRTVQGTYEQYF
NA	TRBV6-5	TRBD1	TRBJ1-5	TGTGCCAGCAGAGGGACAGGGGGTAGTCAGCCCCAGCATTTT	CASRGTGGSQPQHF
few	TRBV28	NA	TRBJ2-2	TGTGCCAGCAGAAAGAATACCGGGGAGCTGTTTTTT	CASRKNTGELFF
NA	TRBV29-1	TRBD1	TRBJ1-4	TGCAGCGTTGCAACGATGGACAGGGGTTTTGAAAAACTGTTTTTT	CSVATMDRGFEKLFF
NA	TRBV5-1	NA	TRBJ1-1	TGCGCCAGCACCGACGAAGGGAACACTGAAGCTTTCTTT	CASTDEGNTEAFF
NA	TRBV7-3	TRBD1	TRBJ2-5	TGTGCCAGCGGCCCGGACAGGGGGCAGACCCAGTACTTC	CASGPDRGQTQYF
many	TRBV29-1	TRBD1	TRBJ2-3	TGCAGCGTTGTTCTCGGGGACAGCTACGTGTATTTT	CSVVLGDSYVYF
NA	TRBV18	NA	TRBJ1-2	TGTGCCAGCTCACCCGGTTCAGGGGAGGGCTACACCTTC	CASSPGSGEGYTF
few	TRBV24-1	TRBD1	TRBJ2-1	TGTGCCACCAGTGATTCGAGGGGACAGGGGGCGGGCAATGAGCAGTTCTTC	CATSDSRGQGAGNEQFF
NA	TRBV4-3	NA	TRBJ1-4	TGCGCCAGCAGCCAAGATTTTGGACAGTTTGGACGAAAACTGTTTTTT	CASSQDFGQFGRKLFF
NA	TRBV23-1	TRBD2	TRBJ2-1	TGCGCCAGCAGTCAAAGTTACGGGACTAGCGGGGTTTACAATGAGCAGTTCTTC	CASSQSYGTSGVYNEQFF
few	TRBV7-6	NA	TRBJ2-7	TGTGCCAGCAGCTTAGGGGCCTTTGGAGAGCAGTACTTC	CASSLGAFGEQYF
few	TRBV5-1	NA	TRBJ1-2	TGCGCCAGCAGCTTGGAGGCAGGGCACGGCTACACCTTC	CASSLEAGHGYTF
few	TRBV29-1	NA	TRBJ1-1	TGCAGCGTGGACACTGAAGCTTTCTTT	CSVDTEAFF
few	TRBV29-1	TRBD1	TRBJ1-2	TGCAGCGTTGTGGAGGGGGGACAGGCTGGCTACACCTTC	CSVVEGGQAGYTF
many	TRBV3-1	TRBD2	TRBJ2-5	TGTGCCAGCAGCCGCTACGGGACTAGCTCAGAGACCCAGTACTTC	CASSRYGTSSETQYF
few	TRBV9	NA	TRBJ1-2	TGTGCCAGCAGCGAGTCCTCTGAGGATACTAACTATGGCTACACCTTC	CASSESSEDTNYGYTF
NA	TRBV25-1	TRBD1	TRBJ2-7	TGTGCCAGTACCGAGACAGGGGTGTACGAGCAGTACTTC	CASTETGVYEQYF
few	TRBV20-1	NA	TRBJ1-4	TGCAGTGCTAGAAAAGCCCTCGGGTCCGGGGAAAAACTGTTTTTT	CSARKALGSGEKLFF
NA	TRBV7-3	TRBD2	TRBJ2-3	TGTGCCAGCAGCAAAGCGGGGAGCACAGATACGCAGTATTTT	CASSKAGSTDTQYF
NA	TRBV6-5	NA	TRBJ2-1	TGTGCCAGCAGTTACGGTGCGGGGGCTAGCGCTCACAATGAGCAGTTCTTC	CASSYGAGASAHNEQFF
NA	TRBV7-2	NA	TRBJ1-3	TGTGCCAGCAGCCAGGTCGGCTCTGGAAACACCATATATTTT	CASSQVGSGNTIYF
few	TRBV7-6	TRBD1	TRBJ2-7	TGTGCCAGCAGCGGAAGCCTCCAGGGGGCTTGGAGCGAGCAGTACTTC	CASSGSLQGAWSEQYF
NA	TRBV3-1	NA	TRBJ2-1	TGTGCCAGCAGCCAATCCTTCCTAGGGGAGCAGTTCTTC	CASSQSFLGEQFF
NA	TRBV29-1	NA	TRBJ2-3	TGCAGCGTTGGAGAGCGTAGGACAGATACGCAGTATTTT	CSVGERRTDTQYF
NA	TRBV20-1	TRBD1	TRBJ1-1	TGCAGTGCTAGAGTAACAGGGGGAAAGGGAGCTTTCTTT	CSARVTGGKGAFF